This T cell receptor (beta chain) was profiled in a study of cytotoxic CD8 clonotypes in ibrutinib-treated CLL (dated by TCRdb to the early 2020s). In terms of the full investigation: In this cohort, more than 14 patients were treatment-naive and approximately 10 were relapsed/refractory, while some 18 had unmutated IGHV. Responses were partial in about 25 patients and complete in 2; after median approximately 5.5 years follow-up, about 15 stayed in remission and around 12 progressed. Samples at response were collected after a median of roughly 13 months of treatment, with a range of about 6 to 40 months. On average, each sample yielded hundreds of thousands of productive templates and about 100,000 productive rearrangements. Of the approximately 87 people in the trial, roughly 27 had longitudinal samples available. Cryopreserved peripheral blood mononuclear cells were collected before treatment, at response, and at either disease progression or sustained remission. Patients were still on ibrutinib when every remission and progressive disease sample was collected. The paper as a whole reports these results and caveats: An increase in clonality was observed at ibrutinib response, with clonality remaining stable during sustained remission and falling back toward baseline at progression. At baseline, clonality was higher than in age-matched healthy donors and showed a strong correlation with circulating CD8+ T-cell counts. Sampling times were not matched between sustained-remission and progressing patients, and lymph node repertoires were not studied. Public clonotypes were rare and either shrank or stayed stable during treatment, and the rise in clonality at ibrutinib response reflected expansion of private clonotypes.

About this clone itself: Its antigen remains undetermined. Base quality data are lacking; no much larger clone is found one base away.

CDR1 KGHSH and CDR2 LQKENI are derived from the germline V gene. There are 14 amino acids in the CDR3, from cysteine to phenylalanine inclusive. Of the read, only the CDR3 DNA is kept; its 42 bases are in frame from base 1. V is reduced by 2 bases and J by 2 bases, leaving a spacing of 7 bases between them. What the time point label conveys for this sample: progressive disease on ibrutinib. For TCR beta library preparation, approximately 1.8 micrograms of genomic DNA was extracted from cryopreserved PBMCs. Longitudinal blood samples from CLL patients on ibrutinib monotherapy were analyzed using high-throughput TCR beta sequencing. The patients took part in an open-label, single-center phase 2 trial of ibrutinib monotherapy. The goal of deep resolution MiSeq sequencing was a depth between 1 in 1 million and 1 in 200,000 T cells, and coverage averaged 10x per clonotype. The immunoSEQ hsTCRB Kit was used to generate the TCR beta libraries. For the original study's pipeline: Data were analyzed with ImmunoSEQ Data Assistant and ImmunoSEQ Analyzer, with V, D and J genes assigned per IMGT definitions. Clonality, which ranges from 0 to 1, was calculated by subtracting the normalized Shannon entropy of productive rearrangement frequencies from one. Only overrepresented clonotypes making up at least 0.05% of each patient's repertoire were included in the public clonotype analysis. Repertoires from around 13 age-matched healthy donors in immuneACCESS were used as clonality controls. The immuneACCESS repertoire file appears here via TCRdb, limited to in-frame rearrangements. These files lack a portion of the clones; in checked studies, under half of the deficit traces to unresolved V genes, and the cause of the others is not known. V and J calls and clone size are those listed in that table; D and trimming were worked out from the DNA. The table for this sample lists 270,000 or so clones; around 76% of them were counted only once. Jointly, the top ten make up roughly 5% of the sample.

The V gene is TRBV18 and the J gene is TRBJ1-3; the D gene cannot be named for sure. Sequences were derived from PBMCs, sampled at disease progression, from a patient treated with ibrutinib. This clonotype originated in a human donor with chronic lymphocytic leukemia. Here the CDR3 is given as CASSPGVPGNTIYF. The DNA sequence is TGTGCCAGCTCACCAGGGGTCCCTGGAAACACCATATATTTT.